Each of the 26 T cell receptor beta chains below was sequenced from the same sample in a study of ipilimumab plus nivolumab after autologous stem cell transplantation. Clones were sequenced by immunoSEQ multiplex PCR, and TCRdb holds only the in-frame ones, with some missing. The sample has more than 12,000 clones, approximately 75% seen once; the top ten hold about 10%. Sequences were derived from PBMCs, sampled in a trial of ipilimumab plus nivolumab as post-transplant consolidation. All receptors come from a male donor with primary mediastinal lymphoma.

This clone appeared a single time. The chain couples TRBV27 to TRBJ1-4; tentative D call: TRBD1 (6 bases). The CDR3 covers 15 residues. Trimming took off 5 bases at V and 5 bases at J, with 15 bases between the two ends. The germline gives CDR1 MNHEY, CDR2 SMNVEV (reference sequence). DNA for the CDR3: TGTGCCAGCAGTCCCACCAGGGGTTGGAATGAAAAACTGTTTTTT. This encodes CASSPTRGWNEKLFF.

This chain connects TRBV19 to TRBJ2-2; perhaps TRBD2 as D (6 bases). In germline, CDR1 is LNHDA, CDR2 SQIVND (reference sequence). Deletions cut 10 bases from V and 3 bases from J, with 15 bases between. The CDR3 spans 14 residues. The CDR3 reads CATRRGGYTGELFF. In DNA form, the CDR3 reads TGTGCCACCAGGAGGGGCGGGTACACCGGGGAGCTGTTTTTT.

The V call is TRBV6-6, the J call TRBJ2-7; TRBD2 might be the D (6 bases). The CDR3 totals 15 residues. The V end was cut by 4 bases, the J end by 5 bases, with 18 bases between. CDR1 is MNHNY, CDR2 SVGAGI, per germline (reference sequence). The CDR3 nucleotides are TGTGCCAGCAGTTTTCCCGGGACTTTGGGGGACGAGCAGTACTTC. The encoded protein is CASSFPGTLGDEQYF.

The J gene is TRBJ2-5, the V gene TRBV2, with a weak D call TRBD2 (6 bases). V lost 7 bases, J lost 9 bases, and 18 bases lay in between. Germline values: CDR1 SNHLY, CDR2 FYNNEI. The CDR3 totals 13 residues. The CDR3 nucleotides are TGTGCCAGCAACGTTGGAGGAGGGGAGGCCCAGTACTTC. Protein sequence: CASNVGGGEAQYF. Full variable domain (missing parts from reference TRBV2 and TRBJ2-5): EPEVTQTPSHQVTQMGQEVILRCVPISNHLYFYWYRQILGQKVEFLVSFYNNEISEKSEIFDDQFSVERPDGSNFTLKIRSTKLEDSAMYFCASNVGGGEAQYFGPGTRLLVL.

This chain uses TRBV2 with TRBJ2-7, with D perhaps matching TRBD2 (5 bases). CDR1 is SNHLY, CDR2 FYNNEI, per germline. V was cut by 0 bases and J by 2 bases, with 11 bases left in between. There are 15 residues in the CDR3. The CDR3 DNA is TGTGCCAGCAGTGAAGCGCCGGGGTCCGCCTACGAGCAGTACTTC. It is translated as CASSEAPGSAYEQYF.

This chain joins TRBV19 and TRBJ1-5; D not resolved. This CDR3 spans 13 amino acids. V lost 3 bases, J lost 4 bases, and 7 bases lay in between. Germline values: CDR1 LNHDA, CDR2 SQIVND (reference sequence). This chain's CDR3 is CASSIARNQPQHF. For the CDR3, the DNA is TGTGCCAGTAGTATTGCTAGGAATCAGCCCCAGCATTTT.

To note about this clone: One junction end disagrees with the germline gene, perhaps due to a read error. CDR3 residues: CSAGGLAGVAHRGAVF. CDR3 DNA sequence: TGCAGCGCTGGGGGACTAGCGGGAGTGGCACACCGGGGAGCTGTTTTT. V and J are TRBV29-1 and TRBJ2-2; 14 positions agree with TRBD2. Per germline, CDR1 SQVTM and CDR2 ANQGSEA. The CDR3 is made up of 16 amino acids.

The gene calls are TRBV1 and TRBJ2-1; the DNA was not compared with TRBD2, the D call given in the table. TRBV1 corresponds to a pseudogene. CDR3 length: 17 amino acids. The CDR3 is CTSSQVPVLRTYNEQFF. The CDR3 coding sequence is TGCACCAGCAGCCAAGTGCCCGTTCTTCGGACTTACAATGAGCAGTTCTTC.

As DNA, the CDR3 is TGTGCCTGGAGTGTGAGTGAAAAACTGTTTTTT. Residues: CAWSVSEKLFF. V and J are TRBV30 and TRBJ1-4, with D uncertain. The V end was cut by 0 bases, the J end by 7 bases, with 3 bases between. This CDR3 has 11 amino acids. Germline V lookup: CDR1 GTSNPN, CDR2 SVGIG (reference sequence). Looking up the rest from reference TRBV30 and TRBJ1-4 gives the full variable domain: SQTIHQWPATLVQPVGSPLSLECTVEGTSNPNLYWYRQAAGRGLQLLFYSVGIGQISSEVPQNLSASRPQDRQFILSSKKLLLSDSGFYLCAWSVSEKLFFGSGTQLSVL.

To note about this clone: Different DNA sequences within this sample yield the same CDR3. The rearrangement links TRBV30 to TRBJ1-1; maybe TRBD1 (5 bases). The CDR3 runs to 16 residues. V was trimmed by 7 bases and J by 3 bases, leaving 24 bases between them. Germline V CDR1 and CDR2: GTSNPN, SVGIG (reference sequence). DNA of the CDR3: TGTGCCTTGACTACGATGGGTCGGGGCACTTACACTGAAGCTTTCTTT. It specifies CALTTMGRGTYTEAFF.

This clone was counted a few times. The chain joins TRBV5-8 to TRBJ2-3; D is perhaps TRBD2 (7 bases). Germline values: CDR1 SGHTS, CDR2 YDEGEE. With 1 base removed from V and 4 bases from J, the gap between germline ends came to 10 bases. The CDR3 consists of 14 residues. Written as DNA, the CDR3 is TGTGCCAGCAGCTTGTGGGGGGGCCCAGATACGCAGTATTTT. Amino acid sequence: CASSLWGGPDTQYF. The complete variable domain, with remaining parts taken from reference TRBV5-8 and TRBJ2-3, reads EAGVTQSPTHLIKTRGQQATLRCSPISGHTSVYWYQQALGLGLQFLLWYDEGEERNRGNFPPRFSGRQFPNYSSELNVNALELEDSALYLCASSLWGGPDTQYFGPGTRLTVL.

This chain links TRBV1 with TRBJ2-2; TRBD2, the D gene given by the table, was not confirmed from the DNA. TRBV1 is an annotated pseudogene. The length of the CDR3 is 14 residues. This chain's CDR3 is CTSQRGGNTGELFF. The CDR3 DNA is TGCACCAGCCAGAGGGGGGGAAACACCGGGGAGCTGTTTTTT.

This clone is judged medium-sized. The CDR3 reads CASSQEDRQNTEAFF. For the CDR3, the DNA is TGCGCCAGCAGCCAAGAGGACAGACAGAACACTGAAGCTTTCTTT. This sequence joins TRBV4-1 and TRBJ1-1; tentatively, D is TRBD1 (6 bases). The CDR3 is 15 residues long. Germline CDR1 MGHRA, CDR2 YSYEKL. Trimming left V 0 bases short and J 1 base short, with 9 bases between.

The gene calls are TRBV5-1 and TRBJ1-5; the D is unclear. Germline V lookup: CDR1 SGHRS, CDR2 YFSETQ. The CDR3 runs 15 residues. V lost 0 bases to trimming and J lost 0 bases, with 7 bases between them. The CDR3 DNA sequence: TGCGCCAGCAGCTTGGACGGATATAGCAATCAGCCCCAGCATTTT. As protein: CASSLDGYSNQPQHF. The variable domain in full, with the rest retrieved from reference TRBV5-1 and TRBJ1-5, is KAGVTQTPRYLIKTRGQQVTLSCSPISGHRSVSWYQQTPGQGLQFLFEYFSETQRNKGNFPGRFSGRQFSNSRSEMNVSTLELGDSALYLCASSLDGYSNQPQHFGDGTRLSIL.

The V call is TRBV18, the J call TRBJ2-7; maybe TRBD1 (5 bases). The CDR3 covers 14 residues. V was shortened by 3 bases and J by 2 bases, with 11 bases between the two germline ends. Germline V gives CDR1 KGHSH, CDR2 LQKENI. Here the CDR3 reads CASSPSGQPYEQYF. The CDR3 DNA reads as TGTGCCAGCTCACCCTCCGGACAACCCTACGAGCAGTACTTC.

As concerns this clone: In the same sample, other DNA sequences code for this CDR3. J is TRBJ2-3 and V is TRBV28, with 15 positions matching TRBD2. Germline V lookup: CDR1 MDHEN, CDR2 SYDVKM. This CDR3 contains 18 residues. Trimming took 4 bases from V and 5 from J; bases not matched to a gene: 10. The DNA of the CDR3 is TGTGCCAGCAGTTCGGGACTAGCGGGGGGCAGTGCTAGAGATACGCAGTATTTT. This gives the protein CASSSGLAGGSARDTQYF.

The chain recombines TRBV6-5 with TRBJ1-3, with a possible D match to TRBD1 (5 bases). The germline gives CDR1 MNHEY, CDR2 SVGAGI. This CDR3 is built from 16 residues. Trimming pared 2 bases from V and 0 bases from J, leaving 11 bases between. The CDR3 loop is CASSYRRQSSGNTIYF. DNA of the CDR3: TGTGCCAGCAGTTACCGTCGACAGAGCTCTGGAAACACCATATATTTT.

The chain links TRBV11-2 to TRBJ2-7; TRBD2 matches 11 bases. The trim removed 6 bases at V and 2 bases at J, leaving 12 bases unmatched. The CDR3 runs to 17 residues. CDR1 and CDR2 from the germline V gene are SGHAT and FQNNGV. In nucleotides, the CDR3 is TGTGCCAGCAGTTCCGGGATTAGCGGGAGGGCCGCCTACGAGCAGTACTTC. This sequence encodes CASSSGISGRAAYEQYF.

This clone was recorded once. This sequence joins TRBV5-6 and TRBJ1-4; 9 bases map to TRBD1. The CDR3 has 14 amino acids. V lost 3 bases to trimming and J lost 8 bases; unmatched junction nucleotides: 5. Germline V gene lookup returns CDR1 SGHDT and CDR2 YYEEEE. The CDR3 here is CASSSGTGMEKLFF. The CDR3 DNA reads as TGTGCCAGCAGCTCAGGGACAGGGATGGAAAAACTGTTTTTT.

This clone occurred a few times. This rearrangement joins TRBV27 to TRBJ1-1; D possibly corresponds to TRBD1 (6 bases). The V end was cut by 4 bases, the J end by 3 bases, with 18 bases between. Germline loops: CDR1 MNHEY, CDR2 SMNVEV (reference sequence). The CDR3 totals 16 residues. The CDR3 sequence: CASSYRDPEAHTEAFF. Written as DNA, the CDR3 is TGTGCCAGCAGTTACAGGGATCCGGAAGCCCACACTGAAGCTTTCTTT.

This clone has a handful of counts. The chain recombines TRBV7-2 with TRBJ1-4; TRBD1 agrees at 7 bases. This CDR3 contains 16 residues. Per germline, CDR1 SGHTA and CDR2 FQGNSA. Trimming cost V 5 bases and J 4 bases; bases outside gene matches: 10. The CDR3 spells CASSNFPGQHNEKLFF. The CDR3 region has the DNA TGTGCCAGCAGCAACTTCCCGGGACAGCATAATGAAAAACTGTTTTTT.

This clone came up once. The V call is TRBV28, the J call TRBJ1-2, with a tentative D call TRBD1 (5 bases). V was pared by 11 bases and J by 4 bases, with 17 bases between. CDR1 and CDR2 (germline): MDHEN, SYDVKM. The CDR3 loop spans 13 amino acids. CDR3 sequence: CAVYLGQGYGYTF. CDR3 bases: TGTGCCGTATACCTCGGGCAGGGCTATGGCTACACCTTC.

V gene TRBV19 combines with J gene TRBJ2-3; 11 positions agree with TRBD2. The junction had 7 bases not matched to a gene; V was cut back by 1 base and J by 4 bases. Germline V gives CDR1 LNHDA, CDR2 SQIVND (reference sequence). The CDR3 sequence is 17 residues long. CDR3 sequence reads: CASSIGPSGRFADTQYF. As DNA, the CDR3 is TGTGCCAGTAGTATAGGTCCTAGCGGGAGGTTTGCAGATACGCAGTATTTT.

The J gene is TRBJ1-2, the V gene TRBV6-6; D uncertain. In germline, CDR1 is MNHNY, CDR2 SVGAGI (reference sequence). Deletions cut 9 bases from V and 5 bases from J, with 16 bases between. This CDR3 has 13 residues. Here the CDR3 DNA reads TGTGCCAGTACCAACGGAAAACAGTATGGCTACACCTTC. Translating it yields CASTNGKQYGYTF.

J is TRBJ2-7 and V is TRBV27; 9 positions agree with TRBD1. Germline loops: CDR1 MNHEY, CDR2 SMNVEV (reference sequence). V was pared by 6 bases and J by 0 bases, with 12 bases of the junction left unmatched. The CDR3 spans 17 residues. CDR3 residues: CASRRQGVFPGSYEQYF. The CDR3, as DNA: TGTGCCAGCAGGCGACAGGGGGTCTTCCCCGGCTCCTACGAGCAGTACTTC.

In its sample, this clone ranks as medium-sized. V usage is TRBV4-2 and J usage is TRBJ2-7; 8 nucleotides align to TRBD1. The CDR3 has 16 amino acids. The germline CDR1 and CDR2 sequences are LGHNA and YNFKEQ. With 3 bases clipped from V and 5 bases from J, the junction kept 12 bases outside the gene matches. CDR3 residues: CASSHSPTGAEHEQYF. The CDR3 bases are TGTGCCAGCAGCCACTCGCCGACAGGGGCGGAACACGAGCAGTACTTC.